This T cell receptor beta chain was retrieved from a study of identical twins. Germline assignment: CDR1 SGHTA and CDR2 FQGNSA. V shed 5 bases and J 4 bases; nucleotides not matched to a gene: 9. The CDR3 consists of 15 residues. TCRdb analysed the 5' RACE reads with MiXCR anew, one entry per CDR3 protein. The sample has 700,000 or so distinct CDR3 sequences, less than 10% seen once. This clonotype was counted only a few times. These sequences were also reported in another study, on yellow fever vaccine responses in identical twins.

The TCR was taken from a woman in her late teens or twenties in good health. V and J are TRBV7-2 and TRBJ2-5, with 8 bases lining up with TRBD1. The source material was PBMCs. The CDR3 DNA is TGTGCCAGCAGCCCCACAGGGGGTTTGGGAGAGACCCAGTACTTC. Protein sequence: CASSPTGGLGETQYF.